The 17 T cell receptor beta chains in this list originate from one sample, sequenced in a study of shared clonotypes between healthy human individuals. Sequencing was performed with immunoSEQ multiplex PCR; in TCRdb, only in-frame clones are kept and a portion is missing. The sample has about 510,000 clones; 90% to 96% are singletons. The sequenced sample consisted of naive CD4+ T cells sorted from blood. Subset: CD45RA+ positively selected. These receptor sequences come from a woman in her 30s in good health.

The V call is TRBV5-1, the J call TRBJ2-7, with D maybe TRBD2 (5 bases). CDR3 length equals 15 residues. V lost 1 base to trimming and J lost 1 base, with 12 bases between them. CDR1 is SGHRS and CDR2 is YFSETQ in the germline V gene. CDR3 sequence reads: CASSLIASASYEQYF. In DNA, the CDR3 is TGCGCCAGCAGCTTGATAGCGAGTGCGTCCTACGAGCAGTACTTC.

This sequence joins TRBV11-3 and TRBJ1-2; D is undetermined. Between the trimmed V and J ends, which lost 5 bases and 4 bases, there was a span of 8 bases. CDR1 is SGHNT and CDR2 is YENEEA in the germline V gene. This CDR3 spans 12 amino acids. CDR3: CASSAGPYGYTF. CDR3 sequence (DNA): TGTGCCAGCAGCGCCGGGCCCTATGGCTACACCTTC.

The chain is built from TRBV5-1 and TRBJ2-7, with 8 bases lining up with TRBD2. The CDR3 covers 13 residues. CDR1 and CDR2 (germline): SGHRS, YFSETQ. Trimming at V came to 2 bases and at J to 2 bases, leaving 0 bases not matched to a gene. This CDR3 reads CASSFSGTYEQYF. The CDR3, as DNA: TGCGCCAGCAGCTTTAGCGGGACCTACGAGCAGTACTTC.

There are a few counts of this clone. The gene calls are TRBV4-1 and TRBJ1-5; D not resolved. Per germline, CDR1 MGHRA and CDR2 YSYEKL. The V end was cut by 4 bases, the J end by 6 bases, with 10 bases between. CDR3 length: 13 residues. CDR3 region: CASSLFSRQPQHF. As DNA, the CDR3 is TGCGCCAGCAGCCTGTTTAGTCGTCAGCCCCAGCATTTT.

Turning to this clone: A read error may produce the germline difference seen at one junction end. This rearrangement joins TRBV6-6 to TRBJ2-7, with 7 bases identical to TRBD2. CDR1 and CDR2 from the germline V gene are MNHNY and SVGAGI (reference sequence). The CDR3 totals 13 residues. The CDR3 is CASNDPNPAGAVF. DNA of the CDR3: TGTGCCAGCAACGACCCTAATCCGGCGGGAGCGGTCTTC.

The rearrangement uses TRBV27 and TRBJ1-2; tentatively, D is TRBD1 (6 bases). Per the germline V gene, CDR1 is MNHEY and CDR2 is SMNVEV (reference sequence). V lost 5 bases to trimming and J lost 0 bases, with 19 bases between them. The CDR3 has 17 residues. The CDR3 spells CASSTRRGRKSNYGYTF. The CDR3 DNA is TGTGCCAGCAGTACACGCAGGGGACGAAAATCTAACTATGGCTACACCTTC.

The genes are TRBV19 and TRBJ1-5; the match to TRBD1 covers 10 bases. Germline V lookup: CDR1 LNHDA, CDR2 SQIVND (reference sequence). The CDR3 is 15 amino acids. J was trimmed by 4 bases and V by 6 bases; bases with no gene match: 6. DNA for the CDR3: TGTGCCAGTAGCCAAGCGGGACAGGGGAATCAGCCCCAGCATTTT. Amino acids: CASSQAGQGNQPQHF.

This rearrangement joins TRBV7-9 to TRBJ2-5; weak D call: TRBD1 (6 bases). V was shortened by 6 bases and J by 5 bases, with 13 bases between the two germline ends. The CDR3 runs 13 residues. CDR1 is SEHNR and CDR2 is FQNEAQ in the germline V gene (reference sequence). This CDR3 is CASRRTVGETQYF. The CDR3 nucleotides are TGTGCCAGCAGACGGACAGTGGGGGAGACCCAGTACTTC.

Notes on this clone: The sample carries other DNA sequences with the same CDR3. The CDR3 bases are TGTGCCAGCAGCTTAACCAACACAGATACGCAGTATTTT. Its translation is CASSLTNTDTQYF. The chain uses TRBV7-3 and TRBJ2-3; unclear D gene. The germline V and J ends were trimmed by 0 bases and 2 bases, with 3 bases remaining between them. The CDR3 covers 13 residues. Germline V gene data show CDR1 as SGHTA and CDR2 as FQGTGA.

This chain joins TRBV28 and TRBJ2-1, with TRBD2 identical over 8 bases. Germline loops: CDR1 MDHEN, CDR2 SYDVKM. V lost 9 bases to trimming and J lost 9 bases; unmatched junction nucleotides: 13. CDR3 length: 14 amino acids. CDR3: CASFQGLGYSEQFF. The CDR3 DNA reads as TGTGCCAGTTTCCAGGGACTAGGGTATAGTGAGCAGTTCTTC.

Note on this clone: Other DNA sequences in the sample encode the same CDR3. The genes are TRBV5-1 and TRBJ2-7, with D maybe TRBD2 (6 bases). Looked up from germline, CDR1 is SGHRS and CDR2 is YFSETQ. The CDR3 consists of 14 residues. V lost 2 bases and J 2 bases, leaving 11 bases between the germline ends. CDR3 sequence: CASSLAGSPYEQYF. The CDR3 DNA reads as TGCGCCAGCAGCTTAGCGGGTTCCCCCTACGAGCAGTACTTC.

For this clone: This specimen includes other DNA sequences encoding the same CDR3. This sequence joins TRBV7-2 and TRBJ2-3; 11 bases are shared with TRBD2. The CDR3 is made up of 16 amino acids. CDR1 is SGHTA, CDR2 FQGNSA, per germline. V was pared by 3 bases and J by 2 bases, with 4 bases of the junction left unmatched. The CDR3 region has the DNA TGTGCCAGCAGCTTTGGGACTAGCGGATCCACAGATACGCAGTATTTT. Protein product: CASSFGTSGSTDTQYF. The complete variable domain, with remaining parts taken from reference TRBV7-2 and TRBJ2-3, reads GAGVSQSPSNKVTEKGKDVELRCDPISGHTALYWYRQSLGQGLEFLIYFQGNSAPDKSGLPSDRFSAERTGGSVSTLTIQRTQQEDSAVYLCASSFGTSGSTDTQYFGPGTRLTVL.

The chain carries TRBV28 and TRBJ1-2; weak D call: TRBD1 (6 bases). Germline CDR1 MDHEN, CDR2 SYDVKM. CDR3 size: 13 residues. Deletions cut 5 bases from V and 7 bases from J, with 14 bases between. The CDR3 DNA reads TGTGCCAGCAGTCTACAGGGATGGGCTGGCTACACCTTC. This encodes CASSLQGWAGYTF.

This rearrangement joins TRBV2 to TRBJ2-7; TRBD1 agrees at 7 bases. The CDR3 is made up of 16 amino acids. J was trimmed by 5 bases and V by 7 bases; bases with no gene match: 17. Germline V CDR1 and CDR2: SNHLY, FYNNEI. The CDR3 bases are TGTGCCAGCATCTGGGGAACTGGGACAGTGGTTGACGAGCAGTACTTC. Encoded protein: CASIWGTGTVVDEQYF. Full variable domain (missing parts from reference TRBV2 and TRBJ2-7): EPEVTQTPSHQVTQMGQEVILRCVPISNHLYFYWYRQILGQKVEFLVSFYNNEISEKSEIFDDQFSVERPDGSNFTLKIRSTKLEDSAMYFCASIWGTGTVVDEQYFGPGTRLTVT.

The V call is TRBV6-6, the J call TRBJ2-7; D uncertain. V was trimmed by 5 bases and J by 4 bases, leaving 18 bases between them. The CDR3 has 15 amino acids. Germline-derived CDR1 and CDR2 are MNHNY and SVGAGI (reference sequence). In nucleotides, the CDR3 is TGTGCCAGCAGTAAGGCACCCCACCGCCAATACGAGCAGTACTTC. The encoded protein is CASSKAPHRQYEQYF.

This chain links TRBV9 with TRBJ2-1, with D possibly being TRBD2 (6 bases). The V gene's germline CDR1 is SGDLS and CDR2 YYNGEE. This CDR3 contains 14 residues. V shed 0 bases and J shed 6 bases, with 10 bases lying between them. The DNA of the CDR3 is TGTGCCAGCAGCGTAGGGGCCGGGGGCAATGAGCAGTTCTTC. It specifies CASSVGAGGNEQFF.

The chain carries TRBV5-1 and TRBJ2-7; 11 nucleotides align to TRBD2. Germline values: CDR1 SGHRS, CDR2 YFSETQ. The CDR3 contains 16 residues. Unmatched junction bases numbered 2, after V lost 0 bases and J lost 0 bases. This CDR3 is CASSLAGTSGSYEQYF. In nucleotides, the CDR3 is TGCGCCAGCAGCTTGGCGGGGACTAGCGGCTCCTACGAGCAGTACTTC.